The 25 T cell receptor beta chains presented below share a single source sample, sequenced in a study of identical twins. TCRdb re-derived calls from the 5' RACE reads in MiXCR, one entry per CDR3 protein. The sample lists about 240,000 distinct CDR3 sequences; 10% were seen once. Sequencing was performed on memory T cells sorted from blood. All receptors come from a man aged 50-59 years in good health.

This chain connects TRBV20-1 to TRBJ1-1; D remains unclear. The germline gives CDR1 DFQATT, CDR2 SNEGSKA (reference sequence). With 3 bases removed from V and 1 base from J, the gap between germline ends came to 9 bases. CDR3 length: 13 residues. DNA for the CDR3: TGCAGTGCTAGGGAGACTGAGAACACTGAAGCTTTCTTT. Translating it yields CSARETENTEAFF.

This clonotype was recorded many times. This chain joins TRBV12-3 or TRBV12-4 and TRBJ2-1; D not certain. CDR3 length: 20 amino acids. Trimming cost V 2 bases and J 8 bases, with 31 bases left between them. CDR3 amino acids: CASSLIAPPKGSTGSDEQFF. Written as DNA, the CDR3 is TGTGCCAGCAGTTTAATAGCCCCCCCAAAGGGATCCACCGGCAGCGATGAGCAGTTCTTC.

This clonotype was seen repeatedly, ten times or more. V usage is TRBV7-9 and J usage is TRBJ1-2; D uncertain. Trimming removed 1 base at V and 3 bases at J, with 9 bases between. The CDR3 is 14 amino acids. In germline, CDR1 is SEHNR, CDR2 FQNEAQ (reference sequence). The CDR3 nucleotides are TGTGCCAGCAGCTTAGGAGATCCGCACTATGGCTACACCTTC. Amino acids: CASSLGDPHYGYTF. Together with reference TRBV7-9 and TRBJ1-2, the CDR3 gives the full variable domain: DTGVSQNPRHKITKRGQNVTFRCDPISEHNRLYWYRQTLGQGPEFLTYFQNEAQLEKSRLLSDRFSAERPKGSFSTLEIQRTEQGDSAMYLCASSLGDPHYGYTFGSGTRLTVV.

V is TRBV4-1 and J is TRBJ2-3; 12 bases line up with TRBD2. Unmatched junction bases numbered 2, after V lost 3 bases and J lost 4 bases. Germline assignment: CDR1 MGHRA and CDR2 YSYEKL. The CDR3 has 15 amino acids. The DNA of the CDR3 is TGCGCCAGCAGCCACCTAGCGGGGGGGCCAGATACGCAGTATTTT. Its translation: CASSHLAGGPDTQYF.

Only a few counts were recorded for this clonotype. The rearrangement joins TRBV6-1 to TRBJ1-5; 8 bases match TRBD1. With V trimmed by 4 bases and J by 0 bases, 2 bases remained unmatched. CDR3 length equals 15 residues. CDR1 is MNHNS and CDR2 is SASEGT in the germline V gene. The DNA of the CDR3 is TGTGCCAGCAGTGGGACAGGGTTTAGCAATCAGCCCCAGCATTTT. It is translated as CASSGTGFSNQPQHF.

This clonotype was observed a few times. The chain employs TRBV15 and TRBJ1-2; 11 bases map to TRBD1. The CDR3 sequence is 16 residues long. The ends lost 3 bases at V and 4 bases at J; junction bases unmatched: 7. Germline V CDR1 and CDR2: LNHNV, YYDKDF (reference sequence). Here the CDR3 reads CATSRDRGPLGYGYTF. DNA for the CDR3: TGTGCCACCAGCAGGGACAGGGGGCCGCTGGGCTATGGCTACACCTTC.

This CDR3 is CATSRDQGTHEQYF. The CDR3 nucleotides are TGTGCCACCAGCAGAGATCAGGGGACCCACGAGCAGTACTTC. The rearrangement joins TRBV15 to TRBJ2-7; D possibly corresponds to TRBD1 (6 bases). There are 14 residues in the CDR3. CDR1 is LNHNV, CDR2 YYDKDF, per germline (reference sequence). V dropped 0 bases and J dropped 5 bases, with 11 bases sitting between them. The variable domain in full, completed from reference TRBV15 and TRBJ2-7, reads DAMVIQNPRYQVTQFGKPVTLSCSQTLNHNVMYWYQQKSSQAPKLLFHYYDKDFNNEADTPDNFQSRRPNTSFCFLDIRSPGLGDTAMYLCATSRDQGTHEQYFGPGTRLTVT.

This clonotype was seen a handful of times. V and J are TRBV6-5 and TRBJ2-7; 7 bases map to TRBD1. CDR3 size: 17 residues. Trimming cost V 0 bases and J 0 bases; bases outside gene matches: 8. Germline V gene lookup returns CDR1 MNHEY and CDR2 SVGAGI. The CDR3 region is CASSYSPGQSTSYEQYF. In DNA form, the CDR3 reads TGTGCCAGCAGTTACTCTCCGGGACAGAGTACCTCCTACGAGCAGTACTTC.

This clonotype was detected ten times or more. The gene calls are TRBV6-2 or TRBV6-3 and TRBJ2-5, with D unresolved. V was cut by 4 bases and J by 1 base, with 16 bases left in between. The CDR3 runs to 16 residues. Germline V gene data show CDR1 as MNHEY and CDR2 as SVGEGT. The CDR3 is CASSLLQQLLQETQYF. In DNA, the CDR3 is TGTGCCAGCAGTTTACTCCAACAGCTACTCCAAGAGACCCAGTACTTC.

This clonotype has a count of ten or more. The genes are TRBV11-2 and TRBJ2-7; D is uncertain. Trimming took off 2 bases at V and 8 bases at J, with 10 bases between the two ends. The germline CDR1 and CDR2 sequences are SGHAT and FQNNGV. The CDR3 covers 12 residues. CDR3 nucleotide sequence: TGTGCCAGCAGCTTATACACCCTCCAGCAGTACTTC. It is translated as CASSLYTLQQYF.

The V call is TRBV5-1, the J call TRBJ2-7, with a possible D match to TRBD2 (7 bases). The germline V gene encodes CDR1 SGHRS and CDR2 YFSETQ. The CDR3 length is 14 residues. Trimming took off 4 bases at V and 3 bases at J, with 14 bases between the two ends. The CDR3 DNA follows: TGCGCCAGCAGCCCCGAGGGGGGGTTCTACGAGCAGTACTTC. It codes for CASSPEGGFYEQYF.

This clonotype has more than one count but fewer than ten. The chain links TRBV6-6 to TRBJ1-2; D gene ambiguous. This CDR3 region has 11 residues. Germline CDR1 is MNHNY and CDR2 is SVGAGI (reference sequence). Trimming removed 6 bases from V and 4 bases from J, with 6 bases in between. CDR3 sequence reads: CASRYLYGYTF. In DNA form, the CDR3 reads TGTGCCAGCAGGTACCTCTATGGCTACACCTTC.

The chain joins TRBV2 to TRBJ1-3; TRBD1 agrees at 7 bases. Germline CDR1 reads SNHLY; CDR2 reads FYNNEI. This CDR3 is built from 13 residues. V trimming: 8 bases; J trimming: 2 bases; junction bases outside the gene matches: 3. CDR3 in DNA: TGTGCCAGCGTCCAGGGGGCTGGAAACACCATATATTTT. It translates to CASVQGAGNTIYF.

This clonotype was recorded at least ten times. The chain uses TRBV5-1 and TRBJ2-7; no firm D call. This CDR3 has 12 residues. V lost 4 bases and J 4 bases, leaving 9 bases between the germline ends. Germline loops: CDR1 SGHRS, CDR2 YFSETQ. As DNA, the CDR3 is TGCGCCAGCAGCCAACAGCAGTACGAGCAGTACTTC. Protein: CASSQQQYEQYF.

The chain is built from TRBV19 and TRBJ2-7; D is ambiguous. Looked up from germline, CDR1 is LNHDA and CDR2 is SQIVND (reference sequence). The CDR3 extends over 15 amino acids. V was pared by 2 bases and J by 2 bases, with 13 bases between. This CDR3 reads CASSIRHGVPYEQYF. The DNA for the CDR3 is TGTGCCAGTAGTATACGACACGGAGTGCCCTACGAGCAGTACTTC.

This clonotype has more than one count but fewer than ten. V usage is TRBV29-1 and J usage is TRBJ2-1; 13 bases fit TRBD2. Trimming at V came to 6 bases and at J to 5 bases, leaving 4 bases not matched to a gene. The germline gives CDR1 SQVTM, CDR2 ANQGSEA. There are 14 residues in the CDR3. The CDR3 DNA sequence: TGCAGCGTCCGACTAGCGGGAGGAGACAATGAGCAGTTCTTC. This codes for CSVRLAGGDNEQFF.

Ten or more counts support this clonotype. Germline is not matched at one junction end, which may reflect a read error. The CDR3 DNA reads TGCGCCAGCAGTCAAGGAAATGGACGGGCGACCCCCCTCCACTTT. Its translation: CASSQGNGRATPLHF. The chain is built from TRBV4-3 and TRBJ1-6; the D is unclear. The CDR3 length is 15 residues. Germline values: CDR1 LGHNA, CDR2 YSLEER.

This clonotype was recorded many times. The CDR3 is CASSYENPYEQYF. As DNA, the CDR3 is TGTGCCAGCAGTTACGAAAACCCCTACGAGCAGTACTTC. This chain connects TRBV6-2 or TRBV6-3 to TRBJ2-7; no definite D call. V lost 2 bases and J lost 2, with 7 bases in between. Per the germline V gene, CDR1 is MNHEY and CDR2 is SVGEGT. CDR3 length equals 13 residues.

This clonotype showed up many times. This chain connects TRBV5-1 to TRBJ1-6, with D perhaps TRBD1 (5 bases). Between the trimmed V and J ends, which lost 4 bases and 7 bases, there was a span of 21 bases. The germline CDR1 and CDR2 sequences are SGHRS and YFSETQ. CDR3 length: 17 amino acids. The chain's CDR3 is CASSTTPGRRENSPLHF. CDR3 DNA sequence: TGCGCCAGCAGCACAACCCCGGGACGCCGGGAAAATTCACCCCTCCACTTT.

This clonotype appeared many times. The chain employs TRBV30 and TRBJ1-6; D uncertain. CDR1 and CDR2 from the germline V gene are GTSNPN and SVGIG (reference sequence). The CDR3 covers 15 residues. Trimming shortened V by 4 bases and J by 0 bases, and 10 bases separated the two germline ends. This CDR3 reads CAWTSPSSYNSPLHF. CDR3 DNA sequence: TGTGCCTGGACCTCCCCCAGCTCCTATAATTCACCCCTCCACTTT.

The chain couples TRBV14 to TRBJ2-1; 8 positions agree with TRBD2. The CDR3 spans 16 residues. Germline values: CDR1 SGHDN, CDR2 FVKESK. With 0 bases clipped from V and 5 bases from J, the junction kept 6 bases outside the gene matches. The chain's CDR3 is CASSQDRLAGHNEQFF. DNA for the CDR3: TGTGCCAGCAGCCAAGATAGGCTAGCGGGCCACAATGAGCAGTTCTTC.

This clonotype was picked up many times. The chain couples TRBV4-2 to TRBJ1-5; D gene uncertain. The CDR3 has 15 residues. Germline CDR1 LGHNA, CDR2 YNFKEQ. The V and J ends lost 0 bases and 5 bases respectively, with 11 bases between them. This CDR3 is CASSQDQSRYQPQHF. The CDR3 bases are TGTGCCAGCAGCCAAGATCAGAGCCGTTATCAGCCCCAGCATTTT.

This clonotype has at least ten counts. V and J are TRBV4-3 and TRBJ2-1, with 14 bases fitting TRBD2. V lost 2 bases and J lost 8; bases outside the gene matches: 14. CDR1 is LGHNA and CDR2 is YSLEER in the germline V gene. The CDR3 consists of 19 residues. As DNA, the CDR3 is TGCGCCAGCAGCCAACACCGGGCGGGGGCGGGACTAGCGGGAGATGAGCAGTTCTTC. Encoded protein: CASSQHRAGAGLAGDEQFF.

V gene TRBV5-1 combines with J gene TRBJ2-5; tentatively, D is TRBD1 (6 bases). This CDR3 spans 15 amino acids. Germline assignment: CDR1 SGHRS and CDR2 YFSETQ. V was shortened by 4 bases and J by 3 bases, with 16 bases between the two germline ends. This CDR3 reads CASSAMNRDKETQYF. The CDR3 nucleotides read TGCGCCAGCAGCGCAATGAACCGGGACAAAGAGACCCAGTACTTC.

There are many counts of this clonotype. V is TRBV7-9 and J is TRBJ2-5; the D gene is possibly TRBD2 (6 bases). Trimming removed 4 bases at V and 5 bases at J, with 14 bases between. The CDR3 is made up of 14 amino acids. Germline V gene lookup returns CDR1 SEHNR and CDR2 FQNEAQ (reference sequence). DNA for the CDR3: TGTGCCAGCAGCTCTCTAGCGCCAGGGGAGACCCAGTACTTC. As protein: CASSSLAPGETQYF.